The 29 T cell receptor beta chains listed next were all sequenced from one sample in a study of cytomegalovirus exposure and HLA in healthy donors. PCR used 60 Vbeta primers and 13 Jbeta primers. Data came from immunoSEQ multiplex PCR; TCRdb stores just in-frame clones and leaves some out. This sample has more than 85,000 clones; approximately 81% occur once, and the top ten carry under 1.5%. Sequencing was performed on PBMCs. The receptors stem from a man in his thirties or forties in good health and CMV-seronegative.

The CDR3 DNA follows: TGTGCCAGTAGCTCAGGGGGGTTTTTGTACGAGCAGTACTTC. Amino acid sequence: CASSSGGFLYEQYF. The gene calls are TRBV19 and TRBJ2-7; a weak D match, TRBD1 (7 bases). V dropped 6 bases and J dropped 4 bases, with 16 bases sitting between them. Germline V gives CDR1 LNHDA, CDR2 SQIVND (reference sequence). The CDR3 runs 14 residues.

This clone was counted a few times. V is TRBV29-1 and J is TRBJ2-3; a weak D match, TRBD1 (7 bases). CDR3 length: 16 amino acids. Trimming stripped 3 bases from V and 0 bases from J, with 16 bases between. Germline V gene sequence: CDR1 SQVTM, CDR2 ANQGSEA. In DNA, the CDR3 is TGCAGCGTTGATGGGGGGACAGTTCGGAGCACAGATACGCAGTATTTT. This translates into CSVDGGTVRSTDTQYF.

This chain connects TRBV18 to TRBJ2-1, with D maybe TRBD2 (5 bases). V lost 6 bases and J 8 bases, leaving 20 bases between the germline ends. Germline lookup yields CDR1 KGHSH and CDR2 LQKENI. The CDR3 consists of 15 residues. The CDR3 loop is CASSPAGNLRDEQFF. CDR3 DNA sequence: TGTGCCAGCTCGCCGGCGGGTAACCTCCGGGATGAGCAGTTCTTC. The entire variable domain, with the rest obtained from reference TRBV18 and TRBJ2-1, is as follows: NAGVMQNPRHLVRRRGQEARLRCSPMKGHSHVYWYRQLPEEGLKFMVYLQKENIIDESGMPKERFSAEFPKEGPSILRIQQVVRGDSAAYFCASSPAGNLRDEQFFGPGTRLTVL.

CDR3 loop: CASSFFGQGPSTDTQYF. The CDR3, as DNA: TGTGCCAGCAGCTTCTTCGGACAGGGGCCTAGCACAGATACGCAGTATTTT. The V call is TRBV11-2, the J call TRBJ2-3; 9 bases map to TRBD1. The V gene's germline CDR1 is SGHAT and CDR2 FQNNGV. CDR3 length equals 17 residues. V shed 3 bases and J 0 bases; nucleotides not matched to a gene: 7. Full variable domain (outside the CDR3, taken from reference TRBV11-2 and TRBJ2-3): EAGVAQSPRYKIIEKRQSVAFWCNPISGHATLYWYQQILGQGPKLLIQFQNNGVVDDSQLPKDRFSAERLKGVDSTLKIQPAKLEDSAVYLCASSFFGQGPSTDTQYFGPGTRLTVL.

V and J are TRBV5-4 and TRBJ1-2; no reliable D call. Looked up from germline, CDR1 is SGHNT and CDR2 is YYREEE (reference sequence). The CDR3 has 13 residues. Trimming removed 2 bases from V and 2 bases from J, with 7 bases in between. The CDR3, as DNA: TGTGCCAGCAGCTTTTCCGGGAACTATGGCTACACCTTC. It is translated as CASSFSGNYGYTF.

The chain combines TRBV5-1 with TRBJ2-1, with 10 bases matching TRBD2. This CDR3 spans 15 amino acids. J was trimmed by 3 bases and V by 3 bases; bases with no gene match: 3. Germline CDR1 is SGHRS and CDR2 is YFSETQ. CDR3 sequence (DNA): TGCGCCAGCAGCTCCGGGACTAGCGTCTACAATGAGCAGTTCTTC. Translated, it gives CASSSGTSVYNEQFF.

The chain uses TRBV7-6 and TRBJ2-3, with 10 bases aligning to TRBD2. V was clipped by 2 bases and J by 5 bases; unmatched bases: 7. Germline CDR1 SGHVS, CDR2 FNYEAQ. This CDR3 has 16 amino acids. This chain's CDR3 is CASSLWSSGGVDTQYF. CDR3 DNA sequence: TGTGCCAGCAGCTTATGGTCTAGCGGGGGAGTAGATACGCAGTATTTT.

The chain recombines TRBV6-5 with TRBJ2-7; 9 bases match TRBD1. The CDR3 extends over 13 amino acids. Germline loops: CDR1 MNHEY, CDR2 SVGAGI. V dropped 8 bases and J dropped 3; count of bases not matched to a gene: 5. CDR3 sequence: CASRGTGYYEQYF. The CDR3 bases are TGTGCCAGCCGGGGGACAGGGTACTACGAGCAGTACTTC.

The chain joins TRBV28 to TRBJ2-3, with D possibly matching TRBD1 (6 bases). There are 16 residues in the CDR3. Germline CDR1 reads MDHEN; CDR2 reads SYDVKM. The ends were cut back, 3 bases at V and 2 bases at J, with 15 bases in the middle. CDR3 coding DNA: TGTGCCAGCAGTTTGCTAGGGGGAAGACCCACAGATACGCAGTATTTT. Translating gives CASSLLGGRPTDTQYF.

CDR3 residues: CASSYSGSGGNTQYF. As DNA, the CDR3 is TGTGCCAGCAGTTATAGCGGGTCGGGCGGGAATACGCAGTATTTT. The chain recombines TRBV6-5 with TRBJ2-3; 7 positions agree with TRBD2. The CDR3 is 15 residues long. From germline, CDR1 is MNHEY and CDR2 SVGAGI. Trimming at V came to 3 bases and at J to 7 bases, leaving 10 bases not matched to a gene.

CDR3 region: CASSFGRVSTDTQYF. The DNA of the CDR3 is TGTGCCAGCAGTTTTGGGCGGGTCAGCACAGATACGCAGTATTTT. V usage is TRBV27 and J usage is TRBJ2-3, with a possible D match to TRBD2 (5 bases). The CDR3 is 15 amino acids. Trimming left V 3 bases short and J 0 bases short, with 10 bases between. Looked up from germline, CDR1 is MNHEY and CDR2 is SMNVEV (reference sequence).

A few counts support this clone. The genes are TRBV7-2 and TRBJ2-3; D remains ambiguous. Germline lookup yields CDR1 SGHTA and CDR2 FQGNSA. V was shortened by 5 bases and J by 3 bases, with 3 bases between the two germline ends. The CDR3 covers 11 residues. The CDR3 coding sequence is TGTGCCAGCAGCCCTACAGATACGCAGTATTTT. Its translation: CASSPTDTQYF.

The rearrangement uses TRBV7-9 and TRBJ2-7; 11 bases line up with TRBD2. The V and J ends lost 4 bases and 2 bases, in that order; junction bases with no gene match: 16. The V gene's germline CDR1 is SEHNR and CDR2 FQNEAQ (reference sequence). This CDR3 comprises 19 residues. The CDR3 sequence: CASSSHRGTTSGSPYEQYF. The CDR3, as DNA: TGTGCCAGCAGCTCTCACAGGGGGACAACTAGCGGGAGCCCCTACGAGCAGTACTTC.

This clone was seen a single time. The chain has TRBV2 and TRBJ1-2, with 7 bases aligning to TRBD1. Germline V CDR1 and CDR2: SNHLY, FYNNEI. The CDR3 sequence is 17 residues long. Trimming removed 6 bases from V and 0 bases from J; junction bases left unmatched: 13. CDR3 nucleotides: TGTGCCAGCAGAGCCTGGGACAGTTACTTCTCTAACTATGGCTACACCTTC. Amino acids: CASRAWDSYFSNYGYTF.

The rearrangement links TRBV18 to TRBJ2-2, with D possibly matching TRBD1 (6 bases). The CDR3 extends over 14 amino acids. Trimming removed 3 bases from V and 1 base from J, with 6 bases in between. The germline gives CDR1 KGHSH, CDR2 LQKENI. This CDR3 reads CASSPDRNTGELFF. The CDR3 DNA follows: TGTGCCAGCTCACCGGACAGGAACACCGGGGAGCTGTTTTTT.

V is TRBV4-3 and J is TRBJ2-3; perhaps TRBD2 as D (5 bases). Germline assignment: CDR1 LGHNA and CDR2 YSLEER. This CDR3 is built from 14 residues. Trimming took off 3 bases at V and 3 bases at J, with 10 bases between the two ends. DNA of the CDR3: TGCGCCAGCAGCCAGGGGAGTAGTACAGATACGCAGTATTTT. Translating it yields CASSQGSSTDTQYF.

The gene calls are TRBV4-1 and TRBJ1-2, with 8 bases identical to TRBD1. This CDR3 contains 18 residues. Germline V lookup: CDR1 MGHRA, CDR2 YSYEKL. Germline trimming cut 2 bases from V and 0 bases from J; bases unmatched to any gene: 11. CDR3 in amino acids: CASSQPTRGRDANYGYTF. CDR3 DNA: TGCGCCAGCAGCCAACCCACCAGGGGGCGAGATGCTAACTATGGCTACACCTTC.

The V call is TRBV5-4, the J call TRBJ1-2, with 8 bases lining up with TRBD1. CDR1 is SGHNT and CDR2 is YYREEE in the germline V gene (reference sequence). After removal of 4 bases from V and 4 bases from J, the junction contained 9 bases not matched to a gene. The CDR3 has 15 amino acids. CDR3 region: CASSRSTGEAYGYTF. The CDR3 nucleotides are TGTGCCAGCAGCCGTTCGACAGGGGAGGCCTATGGCTACACCTTC.

This clone was counted a few times. The gene calls are TRBV6-5 and TRBJ1-2, with 8 bases lining up with TRBD1. Germline trimming cut 1 base from V and 4 bases from J; bases unmatched to any gene: 2. Germline-derived CDR1 and CDR2 are MNHEY and SVGAGI. The CDR3 consists of 14 residues. DNA for the CDR3: TGTGCCAGCAGTTACTATACAGGGGGCTATGGCTACACCTTC. Encoded protein: CASSYYTGGYGYTF.

The V call is TRBV4-2, the J call TRBJ1-3, with D uncertain. The ends were cut back, 5 bases at V and 2 bases at J, with 19 bases in the middle. The CDR3 is made up of 17 amino acids. Germline CDR1 and CDR2: LGHNA and YNFKEQ. For the CDR3, the DNA is TGTGCCAGCAGCAAAGGGAGAAATACAAGAACTGGAAACACCATATATTTT. It is translated as CASSKGRNTRTGNTIYF.

The V call is TRBV7-8, the J call TRBJ1-2; maybe TRBD1 (6 bases). The CDR3 runs to 13 residues. Germline values: CDR1 SGHVS, CDR2 FQNEAQ. With 3 bases removed from V and 7 bases from J, the gap between germline ends came to 12 bases. The CDR3 sequence: CASSLLQGGGYTF. The CDR3 DNA is TGTGCCAGCAGCTTGTTACAGGGCGGTGGCTACACCTTC.

The V call is TRBV23-1, the J call TRBJ1-5, with 10 bases that match TRBD1. TRBV23-1 is placed among ORFs of uncertain function. V lost 6 bases, J lost 0 bases, and 14 bases stayed unmatched. The CDR3 sequence is 19 residues long. The CDR3 spells CASSTVETGGNNSNQPQHF. The DNA of the CDR3 is TGCGCCAGCAGCACCGTGGAGACAGGGGGCAATAATAGCAATCAGCCCCAGCATTTT.

This clone showed up just a few times. The chain has TRBV6-5 and TRBJ1-5; D unclear. The CDR3 runs to 14 residues. Trimming pared 0 bases from V and 5 bases from J, leaving 8 bases between. Germline CDR1 and CDR2: MNHEY and SVGAGI. DNA for the CDR3: TGTGCCAGCAGTTACTCTGCAGGCTATCAGCCCCAGCATTTT. Its translation is CASSYSAGYQPQHF.

The chain carries TRBV28 and TRBJ2-1; 9 nucleotides agree with TRBD2. CDR1 and CDR2 (germline): MDHEN, SYDVKM. The CDR3 has 14 amino acids. Trimming cost V 6 bases and J 9 bases; bases outside gene matches: 9. CDR3 nucleotide sequence: TGTGCCAGCAGCCGGCTAGCGGGAAGGGGTGAGCAGTTCTTC. Translation: CASSRLAGRGEQFF.

In this sample, this clone turned up a few times. This chain joins TRBV9 and TRBJ1-1, with D hard to call. V was cut by 0 bases and J by 6 bases, with 15 bases left in between. CDR3 length equals 15 residues. Germline assignment: CDR1 SGDLS and CDR2 YYNGEE. For the CDR3, the DNA is TGTGCCAGCAGCGTAGTAGGTGGAGTTAGCTCTGAAGCTTTCTTT. Residues: CASSVVGGVSSEAFF. Based on the CDR3 plus reference TRBV9 and TRBJ1-1, the full variable domain is DSGVTQTPKHLITATGQRVTLRCSPRSGDLSVYWYQQSLDQGLQFLIQYYNGEERAKGNILERFSAQQFPDLHSELNLSSLELGDSALYFCASSVVGGVSSEAFFGQGTRLTVV.

This clone showed up just a few times. The chain employs TRBV7-2 and TRBJ2-5; tentative D call: TRBD2 (5 bases). Germline CDR1 reads SGHTA; CDR2 reads FQGNSA. This CDR3 region has 12 residues. V lost 5 bases, J lost 5 bases, and 9 bases lay in between. The CDR3 bases are TGTGCCAGCAGCCTCGGGGTGGAGACCCAGTACTTC. Protein sequence: CASSLGVETQYF.

V is TRBV18 and J is TRBJ1-1; D perhaps matches TRBD1 (6 bases). The V end was cut by 4 bases, the J end by 4 bases, with 13 bases between. Germline values: CDR1 KGHSH, CDR2 LQKENI. The CDR3 extends over 14 amino acids. CDR3: CASSLKQGGTEAFF. The CDR3, as DNA: TGTGCCAGCTCACTCAAACAGGGTGGCACTGAAGCTTTCTTT. Filled out from reference TRBV18 and TRBJ1-1, the complete variable domain reads NAGVMQNPRHLVRRRGQEARLRCSPMKGHSHVYWYRQLPEEGLKFMVYLQKENIIDESGMPKERFSAEFPKEGPSILRIQQVVRGDSAAYFCASSLKQGGTEAFFGQGTRLTVV.

The chain uses TRBV27 and TRBJ2-2, with TRBD1 identical over 9 bases. Germline V lookup: CDR1 MNHEY, CDR2 SMNVEV (reference sequence). The CDR3 runs to 21 residues. The V and J ends lost 5 bases and 8 bases, in that order; junction bases with no gene match: 27. CDR3 sequence reads: CASSPRPPGQGTLGVVGELFF. The CDR3, as DNA: TGTGCCAGCAGTCCCCGTCCCCCGGGACAGGGTACCCTCGGGGTCGTGGGGGAGCTGTTTTTT.

The rearrangement uses TRBV4-3 and TRBJ2-2; possibly TRBD1 for D (6 bases). Trimming removed 4 bases from V and 4 bases from J, with 13 bases in between. Germline-derived CDR1 and CDR2 are LGHNA and YSLEER. The CDR3 has 15 amino acids. The CDR3 region has the DNA TGCGCCAGCAGCCTAGAGGGACACTTCACCGGGGAGCTGTTTTTT. This codes for CASSLEGHFTGELFF.